The 16 T cell receptor beta chains below were found in one sample sequenced in a study of Tregs in tolerant kidney transplant recipients. Libraries were prepared by immunoSEQ multiplex PCR; TCRdb keeps only in-frame clonotypes and omits some of them. This sample's table has about 14,000 clones. The nonmyeloablative bone marrow transplants came from related graft donors, with transient mixed chimerism. The input for sequencing was CD8+ T cells from blood (PBMCs), taken 6 months after the transplant. These receptors came from a human patient who received a combined kidney and bone marrow transplant. Some of these T cells may belong to the graft donor.

On this clone itself: With the read ending 3 residues before the CDR3 end, the germline J gene is used to fill in that end. V is TRBV14 and J is TRBJ1-5; D may be TRBD1 (5 bases). Germline assignment: CDR1 SGHDN and CDR2 FVKESK. The V and J ends lost 11 bases and 6 bases respectively, with 20 bases between them. This CDR3 region has 14 residues. The CDR3 bases that were read are TGTGCCCTCGCGGGGCAGGGAGATAGTCAGCCC. It is translated as CALAGQGDSQP. The whole CDR3 region reads CALAGQGDSQPQHF.

As to this clone: The CDR3 is cut off 3 residues early in the read; its end comes from the germline J gene. V and J are TRBV20-1 and TRBJ2-7; D gene unclear. CDR1 is DFQATT, CDR2 SNEGSKA, per germline (reference sequence). V dropped 3 bases and J dropped 0 bases, with 9 bases sitting between them. The CDR3 covers 13 residues. The CDR3: CSARAQNSYEQYF. The covered CDR3 bases are TGCAGTGCTAGGGCCCAGAACTCCTACGAG.

With respect to this clone: The DNA ends 3 residues before the CDR3 does, and the rest of the CDR3 is filled in from the germline J gene. The chain links TRBV6-1 to TRBJ2-7; D is uncertain. Between the trimmed V and J ends, which lost 0 bases and 5 bases, there was a span of 8 bases. The germline CDR1 and CDR2 sequences are MNHNS and SASEGT. The CDR3 is made up of 13 amino acids. CDR3 sequence: CASSEAETDEQYF. CDR3 bases read: TGTGCCAGCAGTGAAGCAGAAACGGACGAG.

Measured by frequency, this clone is medium-sized. CDR3 region: CASSPSGGAPYNEQFF. Partial CDR3 DNA: TGTGCCAGCAGCCCCTCTGGTGGGGCTCCCTACAATGAG. The gene calls are TRBV12-3 or TRBV12-4 and TRBJ2-1; tentatively, D is TRBD1 (5 bases). With the read ending 3 residues before the CDR3 end, the germline J gene is used to fill in that end. The CDR3 is 16 residues long. Trimming stripped 6 bases from V and 2 bases from J, with 17 bases between.

On this clone: From the germline J gene comes the end of the CDR3, since the read stops 3 residues before it. V usage is TRBV24-1 and J usage is TRBJ2-4, with D perhaps matching TRBD1 or TRBD2 (5 bases each). Germline V gene lookup returns CDR1 KGHDR and CDR2 SFDVKD. The CDR3 runs to 15 residues. The germline V and J ends were trimmed by 11 bases and 0 bases, with 16 bases remaining between them. The sequenced part of the CDR3 DNA is TGTGCCAGTCCCAGGGAGTGGATAGCCAAAAACATT. Protein: CASPREWIAKNI. In full, the CDR3 reads CASPREWIAKNIQYF.

As concerns this clone: The read ends 3 residues early relative to the CDR3; the germline J gene fills the gap. The chain has TRBV5-1 and TRBJ2-7, with 9 bases that match TRBD2. The V and J ends lost 2 bases and 2 bases, in that order; junction bases with no gene match: 2. This CDR3 contains 14 residues. Germline V gene data show CDR1 as SGHRS and CDR2 as YFSETQ. Partial CDR3 DNA: TGCGCCAGCAGCTTTAGCGGGGGAACCTACGAG. Its translation is CASSFSGGTYE. The entire CDR3 protein is CASSFSGGTYEQYF.

As regards this clone: The CDR3 is cut off 3 residues early in the read; its end comes from the germline J gene. The chain uses TRBV20-1 and TRBJ2-5, with 7 bases fitting TRBD1. Germline-derived CDR1 and CDR2 are DFQATT and SNEGSKA (reference sequence). This CDR3 is built from 15 residues. The CDR3 sequence: CSARFGRGRMDTQYF. The DNA read from the CDR3 is TGCAGTGCTAGATTCGGCAGGGGGAGAATGGATACC.

In regard to this clone: The read ends 3 residues shy of where the CDR3 ends; the end is completed using the germline J gene. The rearrangement uses TRBV4-1 and TRBJ1-4; 9 bases align to TRBD1. J lost 7 bases, V lost 3 bases, and 15 bases had no gene match. CDR3 size: 18 residues. Germline CDR1 MGHRA, CDR2 YSYEKL. The DNA read from the CDR3 is TGCGCCAGCAGCCATGGCGGGACAGGGATAACTCTAGGTGAAAAA. It codes for CASSHGGTGITLGEK. The full CDR3 is CASSHGGTGITLGEKLFF.

As regards this clone: The sequence runs out 3 residues before the end of the CDR3; the remainder is reconstructed from the germline J gene. This chain uses TRBV13 with TRBJ2-5, with TRBD2 matching 9 bases. Germline CDR1 is PRHDT and CDR2 is FYEKMQ (reference sequence). The junction had 8 bases not matched to a gene; V was cut back by 6 bases and J by 3 bases. The CDR3 totals 15 residues. The CDR3 DNA, read in part, is TGTGCCAGCAGTTTCCGGAGACTAGCGGAAGAGACC. Translated, it gives CASSFRRLAEET. The entire CDR3 reads CASSFRRLAEETQYF.

Comment on this clone: From the germline J gene comes the end of the CDR3, since the read stops 3 residues before it. The chain employs TRBV20-1 and TRBJ2-7, with TRBD1 matching 7 bases. Germline-derived CDR1 and CDR2 are DFQATT and SNEGSKA (reference sequence). The CDR3 sequence is 13 residues long. J lost 2 bases, V lost 5 bases, and 6 bases had no gene match. This chain's CDR3 is CSADLGQPYEQYF. The covered CDR3 bases are TGCAGTGCTGATCTGGGACAGCCCTACGAG.

Remarks on this clone: The read terminates 3 residues ahead of where the CDR3 ends, so the germline J gene completes it. The rearrangement uses TRBV19 and TRBJ1-2, with 8 positions matching TRBD1. Germline lookup yields CDR1 LNHDA and CDR2 SQIVND (reference sequence). This CDR3 has 17 residues. Trimming at V came to 5 bases and at J to 4 bases, leaving 15 bases not matched to a gene. Incomplete CDR3 DNA: TGTGCCAGTAGTTATAAGACTATGACAGGGGAATTCTATGGC. Protein product: CASSYKTMTGEFYG. The entire CDR3 sequence reads CASSYKTMTGEFYGYTF.

Judged by frequency, this clone is medium-sized. Coverage ceases 3 residues before the CDR3 finishes, and the germline J gene fills in the end. V gene TRBV20-1 combines with J gene TRBJ1-1; D not certain. Looked up from germline, CDR1 is DFQATT and CDR2 is SNEGSKA (reference sequence). The length of the CDR3 is 12 residues. CDR3 residues: CSARDPIGEAFF. Incomplete CDR3 DNA: TGCAGTGCTAGAGACCCGATCGGGGAA.

To note about this clone: The sequence runs out 3 residues before the end of the CDR3; the remainder is reconstructed from the germline J gene. The chain combines TRBV7-9 with TRBJ2-3; D unresolved. The germline V and J ends were trimmed by 2 bases and 3 bases, with 3 bases remaining between them. Germline loops: CDR1 SEHNR, CDR2 FQNEAQ (reference sequence). CDR3 length: 12 amino acids. The chain's CDR3 is CASSLPTDTQYF. CDR3 DNA, as far as it was read: TGTGCCAGCAGCTTACCTACAGATACG.

Notes on this clone: The read gets to within 3 residues of the CDR3 end, and the germline J gene fills in the rest. The gene calls are TRBV5-1 and TRBJ1-1; D is ambiguous. Germline assignment: CDR1 SGHRS and CDR2 YFSETQ. V was pared by 0 bases and J by 1 base, with 7 bases between. The CDR3 runs to 14 residues. Incomplete CDR3 DNA: TGCGCCAGCAGCTTGGGTTCAGGGAACACTGAA. Protein sequence: CASSLGSGNTE. Given in full, the CDR3 is CASSLGSGNTEAFF. Using reference TRBV5-1 and TRBJ1-1 for the parts outside the CDR3, the full variable domain is KAGVTQTPRYLIKTRGQQVTLSCSPISGHRSVSWYQQTPGQGLQFLFEYFSETQRNKGNFPGRFSGRQFSNSRSEMNVSTLELGDSALYLCASSLGSGNTEAFFGQGTRLTVV.

With respect to this clone: The read gets to within 3 residues of the CDR3 end, and the germline J gene fills in the rest. This chain joins TRBV28 and TRBJ2-3; 7 bases agree with TRBD1. The CDR3 contains 14 residues. CDR1 and CDR2 from the germline V gene are MDHEN and SYDVKM. The ends lost 5 bases at V and 0 bases at J; junction bases unmatched: 2. The CDR3 loop is CASSRGQSTDTQYF. The CDR3 DNA, read in part, is TGTGCCAGCAGTCGGGGACAGAGCACAGATACG.

Note on this clone: The read ends 3 residues early relative to the CDR3; the germline J gene fills the gap. The chain carries TRBV20-1 and TRBJ2-1; 10 bases map to TRBD2. The germline V gene encodes CDR1 DFQATT and CDR2 SNEGSKA (reference sequence). This CDR3 is built from 15 residues. V dropped 7 bases and J dropped 4; count of bases not matched to a gene: 10. CDR3 DNA, as far as it was read: TGCAGTGGGACGACCGGGACTAGCGTTTACAATGAG. This codes for CSGTTGTSVYNE. The CDR3 as a whole reads CSGTTGTSVYNEQFF.